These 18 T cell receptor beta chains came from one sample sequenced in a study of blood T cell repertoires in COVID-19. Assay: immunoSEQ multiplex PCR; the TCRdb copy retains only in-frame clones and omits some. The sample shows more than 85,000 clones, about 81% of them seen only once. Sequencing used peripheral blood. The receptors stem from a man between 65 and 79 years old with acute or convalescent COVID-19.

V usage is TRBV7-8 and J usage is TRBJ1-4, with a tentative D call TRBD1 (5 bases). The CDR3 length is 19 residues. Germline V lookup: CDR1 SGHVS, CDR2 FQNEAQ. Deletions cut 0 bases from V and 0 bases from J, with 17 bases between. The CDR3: CASSLAKDRRDATNEKLFF. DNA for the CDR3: TGTGCCAGCAGCTTAGCGAAAGACAGAAGGGATGCAACTAATGAAAAACTGTTTTTT.

CDR3 region: CASSPLGTGLNQPQHF. The CDR3 DNA sequence: TGTGCCAGCAGTCCTCTGGGGACAGGGCTCAATCAGCCCCAGCATTTT. This chain joins TRBV25-1 and TRBJ1-5; TRBD1 aligns across 9 bases. V lost 5 bases, J lost 3 bases, and 8 bases stayed unmatched. CDR1 is MGHDK and CDR2 is SYGVNS in the germline V gene. The CDR3 contains 16 residues. Supplemented by reference TRBV25-1 and TRBJ1-5, the full variable domain reads EADIYQTPRYLVIGTGKKITLECSQTMGHDKMYWYQQDPGMELHLIHYSYGVNSTEKGDLSSESTVSRIRTEHFPLTLESARPSHTSQYLCASSPLGTGLNQPQHFGDGTRLSIL.

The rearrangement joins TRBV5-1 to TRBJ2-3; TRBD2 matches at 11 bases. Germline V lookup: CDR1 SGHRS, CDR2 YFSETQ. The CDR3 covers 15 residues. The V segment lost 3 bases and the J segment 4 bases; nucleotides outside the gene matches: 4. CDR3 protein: CASSSTSGIADTQYF. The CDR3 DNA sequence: TGCGCCAGCAGCTCGACTAGCGGGATAGCAGATACGCAGTATTTT.

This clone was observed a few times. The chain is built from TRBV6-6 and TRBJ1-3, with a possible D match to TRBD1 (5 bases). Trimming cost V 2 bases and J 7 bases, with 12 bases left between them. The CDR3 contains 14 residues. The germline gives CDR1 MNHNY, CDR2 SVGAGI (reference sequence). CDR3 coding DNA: TGTGCCAGCAGTTACAGGGGAAAATCGAACACCATATATTTT. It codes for CASSYRGKSNTIYF.

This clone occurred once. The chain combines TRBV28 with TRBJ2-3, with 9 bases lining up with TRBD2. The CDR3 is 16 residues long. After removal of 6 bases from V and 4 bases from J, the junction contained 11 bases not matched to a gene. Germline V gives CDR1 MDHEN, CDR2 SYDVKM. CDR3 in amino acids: CASRPGSAGGPDTQYF. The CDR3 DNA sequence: TGTGCCAGCAGGCCCGGTTCGGCGGGAGGGCCAGATACGCAGTATTTT.

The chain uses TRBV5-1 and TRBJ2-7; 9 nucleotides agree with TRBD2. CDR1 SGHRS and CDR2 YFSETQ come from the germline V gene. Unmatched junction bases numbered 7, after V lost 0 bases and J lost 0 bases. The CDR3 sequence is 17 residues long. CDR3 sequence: CASSLETSGTSSYEQYF. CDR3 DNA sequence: TGCGCCAGCAGCTTGGAGACTAGCGGCACGAGCTCCTACGAGCAGTACTTC.

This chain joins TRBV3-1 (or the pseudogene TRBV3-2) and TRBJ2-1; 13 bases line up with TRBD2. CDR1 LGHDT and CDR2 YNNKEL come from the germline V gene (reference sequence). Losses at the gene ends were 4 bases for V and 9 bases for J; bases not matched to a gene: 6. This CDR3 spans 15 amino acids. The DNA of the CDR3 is TGTGCCAGCAGCCTAGGACTAGCGGGAGTTAGTGAGCAGTTCTTC. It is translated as CASSLGLAGVSEQFF.

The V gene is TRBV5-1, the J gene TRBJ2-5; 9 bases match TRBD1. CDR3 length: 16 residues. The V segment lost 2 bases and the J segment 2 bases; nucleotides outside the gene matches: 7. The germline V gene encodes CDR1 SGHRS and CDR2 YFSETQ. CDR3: CASSFGATGGQETQYF. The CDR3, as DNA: TGCGCCAGCAGCTTTGGCGCGACAGGGGGACAAGAGACCCAGTACTTC. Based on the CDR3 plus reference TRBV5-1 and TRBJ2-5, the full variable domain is KAGVTQTPRYLIKTRGQQVTLSCSPISGHRSVSWYQQTPGQGLQFLFEYFSETQRNKGNFPGRFSGRQFSNSRSEMNVSTLELGDSALYLCASSFGATGGQETQYFGPGTRLLVL.

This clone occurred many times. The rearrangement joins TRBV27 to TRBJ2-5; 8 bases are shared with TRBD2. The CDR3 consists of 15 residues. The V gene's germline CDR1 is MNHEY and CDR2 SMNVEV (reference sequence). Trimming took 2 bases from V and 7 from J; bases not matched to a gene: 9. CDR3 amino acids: CASSLPPSGQGTQYF. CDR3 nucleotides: TGTGCCAGCAGTTTACCCCCTAGCGGGCAGGGGACCCAGTACTTC.

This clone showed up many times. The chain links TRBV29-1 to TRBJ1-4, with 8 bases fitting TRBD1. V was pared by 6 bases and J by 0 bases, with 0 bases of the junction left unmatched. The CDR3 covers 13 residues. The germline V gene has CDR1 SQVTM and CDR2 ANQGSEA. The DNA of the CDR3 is TGCAGCGTACAGGGGGCAACTAATGAAAAACTGTTTTTT. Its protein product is CSVQGATNEKLFF.

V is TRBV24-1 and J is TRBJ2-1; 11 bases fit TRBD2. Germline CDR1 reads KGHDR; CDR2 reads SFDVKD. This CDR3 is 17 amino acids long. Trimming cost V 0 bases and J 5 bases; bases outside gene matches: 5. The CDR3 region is CATSDLGTSGLDNEQFF. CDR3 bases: TGTGCCACCAGTGATTTGGGGACTAGCGGACTAGACAATGAGCAGTTCTTC.

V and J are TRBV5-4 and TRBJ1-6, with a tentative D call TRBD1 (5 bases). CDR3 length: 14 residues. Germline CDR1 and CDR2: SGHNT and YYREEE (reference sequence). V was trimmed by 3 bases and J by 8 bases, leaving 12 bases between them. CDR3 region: CASSSAGGDSPLHF. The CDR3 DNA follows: TGTGCCAGCAGCTCGGCGGGGGGGGATTCACCCCTCCACTTT.

CDR3 in amino acids: CASSLDRGRNSPLHF. CDR3 nucleotide sequence: TGTGCCAGCAGTCTTGACAGGGGGCGGAATTCACCCCTCCACTTT. This chain links TRBV2 with TRBJ1-6; 10 bases are shared with TRBD1. The germline V gene encodes CDR1 SNHLY and CDR2 FYNNEI. The CDR3 extends over 15 amino acids. Trimming cost V 5 bases and J 7 bases; bases outside gene matches: 5. Combining the CDR3 with reference TRBV2 and TRBJ1-6 gives the whole variable domain EPEVTQTPSHQVTQMGQEVILRCVPISNHLYFYWYRQILGQKVEFLVSFYNNEISEKSEIFDDQFSVERPDGSNFTLKIRSTKLEDSAMYFCASSLDRGRNSPLHFGNGTRLTVT.

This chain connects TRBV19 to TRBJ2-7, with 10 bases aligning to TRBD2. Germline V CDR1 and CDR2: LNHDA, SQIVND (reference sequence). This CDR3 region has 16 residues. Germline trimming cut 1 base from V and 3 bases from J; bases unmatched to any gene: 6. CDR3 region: CASSIAPSGRGYEQYF. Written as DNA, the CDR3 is TGTGCCAGTAGTATAGCCCCTAGCGGGAGAGGCTACGAGCAGTACTTC.

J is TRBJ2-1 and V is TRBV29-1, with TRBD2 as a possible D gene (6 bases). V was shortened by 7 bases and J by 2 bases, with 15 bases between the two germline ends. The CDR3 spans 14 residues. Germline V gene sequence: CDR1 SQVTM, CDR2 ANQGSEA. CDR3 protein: CSAVLGGAYNEQFF. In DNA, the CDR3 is TGCAGCGCGGTACTGGGGGGAGCCTACAATGAGCAGTTCTTC.

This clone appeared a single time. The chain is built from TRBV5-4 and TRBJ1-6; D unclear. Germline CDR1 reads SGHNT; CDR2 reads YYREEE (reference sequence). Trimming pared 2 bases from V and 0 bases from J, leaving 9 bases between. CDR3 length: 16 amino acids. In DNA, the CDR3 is TGTGCCAGCAGCTTAGACATCGGCTCCTATAATTCACCCCTCCACTTT. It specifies CASSLDIGSYNSPLHF.

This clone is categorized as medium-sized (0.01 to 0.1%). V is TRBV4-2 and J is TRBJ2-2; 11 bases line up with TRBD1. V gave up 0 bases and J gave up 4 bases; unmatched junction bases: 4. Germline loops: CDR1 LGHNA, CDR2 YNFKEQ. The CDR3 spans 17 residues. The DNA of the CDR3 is TGTGCCAGCAGCCAAGAAGAAGGGACAGGGGGCACCGGGGAGCTGTTTTTT. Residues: CASSQEEGTGGTGELFF.

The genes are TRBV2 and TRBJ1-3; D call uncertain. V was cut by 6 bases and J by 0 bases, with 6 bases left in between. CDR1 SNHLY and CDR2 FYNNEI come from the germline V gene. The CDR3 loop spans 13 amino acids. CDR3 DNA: TGTGCCAGCAGACAGAGCTCTGGAAACACCATATATTTT. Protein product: CASRQSSGNTIYF.